The entry below gives a single TCR beta chain sequence along with its context. The data belong to a study of CD8+CD57+ T cells in acquired aplastic anemia. Turning to the study itself: Sorting CD4+ and CD8+ cells gave DNA averaging approximately 3 ug.

Genomic DNA, serving as template, underwent TCR beta VDJ and CDR3 profiling. TCRdb fed the reads into MiXCR, producing one record per CDR3 protein. The sample gives about 98,000 distinct CDR3 sequences, around 68% of which show up once; 65% is in the top ten. CD8+CD57+ cell expansion had been shown by flow cytometry in patients chosen for sequencing. J gave up 4 bases and V 5 bases, and 7 bases lay outside the gene matches. This CDR3 spans 14 amino acids. Germline CDR1 reads WSHSY; CDR2 reads SAAADI. This receptor was identified in a human donor with aplastic anemia. Sequencing was performed on sorted CD4+, CD8+, or CD8+CD57+ T cells (not recorded which) from PBMCs. The V gene is TRBV10-2, the J gene TRBJ1-1; 7 bases line up with TRBD1. The CDR3 reads CASSTPGGLTEAFF. In nucleotides, the CDR3 is TGCGCCAGCAGTACTCCAGGGGGTCTCACTGAAGCTTTCTTT.